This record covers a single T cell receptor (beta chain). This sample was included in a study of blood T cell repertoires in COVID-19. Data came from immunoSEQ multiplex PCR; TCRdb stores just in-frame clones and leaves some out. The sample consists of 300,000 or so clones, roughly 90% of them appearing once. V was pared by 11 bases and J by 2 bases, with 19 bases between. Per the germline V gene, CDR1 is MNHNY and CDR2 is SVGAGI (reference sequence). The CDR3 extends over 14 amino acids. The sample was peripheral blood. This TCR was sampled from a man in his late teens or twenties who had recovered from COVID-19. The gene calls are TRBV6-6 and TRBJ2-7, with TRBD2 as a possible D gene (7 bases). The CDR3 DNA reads TGTGCCTGCATTTCGGGGGGCGCGCCCTACGAGCAGTACTTC. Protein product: CACISGGAPYEQYF.